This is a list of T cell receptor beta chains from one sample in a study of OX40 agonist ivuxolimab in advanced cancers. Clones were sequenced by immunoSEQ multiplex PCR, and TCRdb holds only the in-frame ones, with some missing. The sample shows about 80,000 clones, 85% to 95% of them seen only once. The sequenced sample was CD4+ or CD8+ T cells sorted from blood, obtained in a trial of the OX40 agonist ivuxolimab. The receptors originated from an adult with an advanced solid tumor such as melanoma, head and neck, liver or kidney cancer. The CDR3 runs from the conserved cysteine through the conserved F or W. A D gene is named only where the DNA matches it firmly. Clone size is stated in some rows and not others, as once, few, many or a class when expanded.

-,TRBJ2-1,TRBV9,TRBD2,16,CASSVGGGSSYNEQFF,TGTGCCAGCAGCGTTGGCGGGGGGAGCTCCTACAATGAGCAGTTCTTC
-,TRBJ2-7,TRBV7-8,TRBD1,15,CASSLGLGTGDEQYF,TGTGCCAGCAGCTTAGGGCTTGGAACAGGGGACGAGCAGTACTTC
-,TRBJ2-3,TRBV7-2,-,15,CASSVTVTGSDTQYF,TGTGCCAGCAGCGTGACTGTGACGGGGTCAGATACGCAGTATTTT
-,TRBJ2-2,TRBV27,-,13,CASSSTGSRELFF,TGTGCCAGCAGTTCCACAGGGTCCCGGGAGCTGTTTTTT
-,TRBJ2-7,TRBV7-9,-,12,CASRLGYREQYF,TGTGCCAGCAGGTTAGGGTATCGGGAGCAGTACTTC
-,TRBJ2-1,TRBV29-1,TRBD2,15,CSVEELAGGEFEQFF,TGCAGCGTTGAAGAACTAGCGGGAGGGGAGTTTGAGCAGTTCTTC
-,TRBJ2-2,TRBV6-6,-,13,CASALGGLGELFF,TGTGCCAGCGCCCTTGGGGGGTTGGGGGAGCTGTTTTTT
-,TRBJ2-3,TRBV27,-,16,CASSGRRGEGADTQYF,TGTGCCAGCAGTGGCCGAAGGGGGGAGGGGGCAGATACGCAGTATTTT
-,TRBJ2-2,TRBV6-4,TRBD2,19,CASRVPPGLAGKSTGELFF,TGTGCCAGCAGAGTACCGCCGGGACTAGCGGGAAAAAGCACCGGGGAGCTGTTTTTT
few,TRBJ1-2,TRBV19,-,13,CASMGREGYGYTF,TGTGCCAGTATGGGGCGTGAGGGCTATGGCTACACCTTC
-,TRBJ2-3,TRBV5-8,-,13,CASSWRQTDTQYF,TGTGCCAGCAGCTGGCGACAGACAGATACGCAGTATTTT
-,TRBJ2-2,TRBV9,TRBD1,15,CASSVVDRGTGELFF,TGTGCCAGCAGCGTAGTGGACAGGGGAACCGGGGAGCTGTTTTTT
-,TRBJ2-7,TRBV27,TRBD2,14,CASSSGLAGDLQYF,TGTGCCAGCAGTTCAGGACTAGCGGGGGACTTACAGTACTTC
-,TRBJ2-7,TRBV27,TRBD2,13,CASRTSGAYEQYF,TGTGCCAGCAGAACTAGCGGGGCCTACGAGCAGTACTTC
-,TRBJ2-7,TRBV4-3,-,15,CASSQDWGASYEQYF,TGCGCCAGCAGCCAAGATTGGGGTGCTTCCTACGAGCAGTACTTC
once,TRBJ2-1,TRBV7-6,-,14,CASSFLGHPNEQFF,TGTGCCAGCAGCTTCCTGGGCCACCCCAATGAGCAGTTCTTC
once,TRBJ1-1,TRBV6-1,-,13,CASSPGQNTEAFF,TGTGCCAGCAGCCCCGGTCAGAACACTGAAGCTTTCTTT
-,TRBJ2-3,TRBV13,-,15,CASSTPDSAGDTQYF,TGTGCCAGCAGTACTCCAGACTCTGCTGGAGATACGCAGTATTTT
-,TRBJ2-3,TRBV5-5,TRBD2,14,CASSSLAGADTQYF,TGTGCCAGCAGCTCACTAGCGGGAGCAGATACGCAGTATTTT
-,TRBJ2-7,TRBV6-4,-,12,CASNVSSYEQYF,TGTGCCAGCAACGTCAGCTCCTACGAGCAGTACTTC
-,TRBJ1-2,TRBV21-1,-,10,CASELGPRPF,TGTGCCAGCGAATTGGGGCCGCGCCCCTTC
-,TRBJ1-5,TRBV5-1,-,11,CASRYYQPRHF,TGCGCCAGCAGATACTATCAGCCCCGGCATTTT
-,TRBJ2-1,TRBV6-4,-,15,CASRHRGSGSNEQFF,TGTGCCAGCAGACATAGGGGGAGCGGGTCCAATGAGCAGTTCTTC
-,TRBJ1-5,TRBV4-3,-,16,CASSQDLGWSNQPQHF,TGCGCCAGCAGCCAAGATCTGGGATGGAGCAATCAGCCCCAGCATTTT
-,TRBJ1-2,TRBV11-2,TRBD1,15,CASSSSGTGDYGYTF,TGTGCCAGCAGCTCCTCCGGGACAGGGGACTACGGCTACACCTTC
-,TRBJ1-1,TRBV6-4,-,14,CASKRRSGNTEAFF,TGTGCCAGCAAAAGGAGAAGCGGGAACACTGAAGCTTTCTTT
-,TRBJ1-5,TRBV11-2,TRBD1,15,CASSFDRGSNQPQHF,TGTGCCAGCAGCTTCGACAGGGGCAGCAATCAGCCCCAGCATTTT
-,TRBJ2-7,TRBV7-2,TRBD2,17,CASSFAGTSGISYEQYF,TGTGCCAGCAGCTTCGCCGGGACTAGCGGGATATCCTACGAGCAGTACTTC
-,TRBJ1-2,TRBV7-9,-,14,CASSPPDTYYGYTF,TGTGCCAGCAGCCCTCCGGACACCTACTATGGCTACACCTTC
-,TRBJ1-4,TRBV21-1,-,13,CAKQGSTNEKLFF,TGTGCCAAACAGGGCTCAACTAATGAAAAACTGTTTTTT
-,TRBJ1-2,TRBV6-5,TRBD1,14,CASSYRQGSDGYTF,TGTGCCAGCAGTTACAGACAGGGTTCGGATGGCTACACCTTC
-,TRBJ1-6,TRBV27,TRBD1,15,CASSLGDRANSPLHF,TGTGCCAGCAGTTTGGGAGACAGGGCTAATTCACCCCTCCACTTT